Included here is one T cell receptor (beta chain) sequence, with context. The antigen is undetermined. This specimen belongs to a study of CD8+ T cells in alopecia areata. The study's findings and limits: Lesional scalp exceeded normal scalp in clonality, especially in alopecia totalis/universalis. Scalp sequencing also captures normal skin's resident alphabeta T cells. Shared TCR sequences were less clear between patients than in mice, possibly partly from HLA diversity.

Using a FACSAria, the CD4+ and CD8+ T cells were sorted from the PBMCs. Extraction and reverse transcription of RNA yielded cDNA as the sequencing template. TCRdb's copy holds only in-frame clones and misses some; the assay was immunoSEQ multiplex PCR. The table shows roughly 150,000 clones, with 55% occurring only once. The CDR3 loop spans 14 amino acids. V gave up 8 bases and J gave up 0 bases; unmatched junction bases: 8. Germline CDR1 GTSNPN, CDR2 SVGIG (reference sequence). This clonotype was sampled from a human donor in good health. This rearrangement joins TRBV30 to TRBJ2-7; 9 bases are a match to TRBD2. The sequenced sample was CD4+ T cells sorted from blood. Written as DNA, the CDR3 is TGTGCCGGGCTAGCGGGACGAAGCTCCTACGAGCAGTACTTC. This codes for CAGLAGRSSYEQYF.